This T cell receptor (beta chain) was profiled in a study of blood T cell repertoires in COVID-19. Trimming removed 5 bases from V and 4 bases from J; junction bases left unmatched: 3. Germline CDR1 and CDR2: LNHDA and SQIVND (reference sequence). There are 14 residues in the CDR3. The authors' processing: How many nucleated cells were present was estimated from reference gene primer amplification. Sequenced by immunoSEQ multiplex PCR; TCRdb stores in-frame clones only, minus some. That table supplies the V and J calls and clone size; D and trimming were determined from the DNA. This table holds about 230,000 clones, over 70% found once. Points on this clone: Distinct nucleotide sequences in the sample also encode this CDR3.

Specimen: peripheral blood. The genes are TRBV19 and TRBJ1-5, with TRBD1 matching 9 bases. This clonotype was sampled from an elderly woman with acute or convalescent COVID-19. The CDR3 sequence: CASSLTGGNQPQHF. As DNA, the CDR3 is TGTGCCAGTAGTTTGACAGGGGGGAATCAGCCCCAGCATTTT.